This T cell receptor (beta chain) originates from a study of blood T cell repertoires in COVID-19. Study processing details: Nucleated cell counts were estimated from reference gene primer amplification. Data came from immunoSEQ multiplex PCR; TCRdb stores just in-frame clones and leaves some out. The V and J calls and clone size were taken over from that table, and D and trimming were inferred from the DNA. Of 200,000 to 250,000 clones in the sample, about 90% were seen once. This CDR3 has 12 residues. Germline CDR1 and CDR2: LGHDT and YNNKEL (reference sequence). Trimming took off 8 bases at V and 0 bases at J, with 7 bases between the two ends. Grouping used clinical history reported by participants in a survey and questionnaire. No more than 2 weeks before study entry, exposed participants had met a case of COVID-19.

Sequences were obtained from PBMCs or T cells enriched from blood (not recorded which). V and J are TRBV3-1 (or the pseudogene TRBV3-2) and TRBJ1-1; D possibly corresponds to TRBD1 (6 bases). The sequence was collected from a young man who had been exposed to COVID-19. The CDR3 nucleotides read TGTGCCAGCGGACAGTTGAACACTGAAGCTTTCTTT. As protein: CASGQLNTEAFF.